The 8 T cell receptor beta chains below come from one sample, sequenced in a study of T cell responses to AZD1222 COVID-19 vaccine. The method was immunoSEQ multiplex PCR; TCRdb's version includes in-frame clones alone and lacks a portion of them. Altogether about 82,000 clones are present, over 90% being singletons, with the ten largest covering around 5.2%. Sequenced material: peripheral blood, taken on day 0 of AZD1222 vaccination. Receptors were obtained from an adult in good health.

This chain uses TRBV6-6 with TRBJ1-4; tentatively, D is TRBD1 (5 bases). V shed 8 bases and J shed 3 bases, with 7 bases lying between them. The V gene's germline CDR1 is MNHNY and CDR2 SVGAGI (reference sequence). This CDR3 comprises 12 residues. DNA for the CDR3: TGTGCCAGCCGACAGCCTAATGAAAAACTGTTTTTT. It specifies CASRQPNEKLFF.

The chain employs TRBV10-1 and TRBJ1-1; 8 positions agree with TRBD1. Germline-derived CDR1 and CDR2 are WNHNN and SYGVQD (reference sequence). The CDR3 is 14 residues long. V lost 7 bases to trimming and J lost 5 bases; unmatched junction nucleotides: 9. CDR3 in DNA: TGCGCCAGCAATCAAGACAGGGGCGATACTGAAGCTTTCTTT. This gives the protein CASNQDRGDTEAFF.

This clone came up once. The chain combines TRBV6-5 with TRBJ2-7; TRBD2 matches at 8 bases. This CDR3 has 13 amino acids. CDR1 is MNHEY and CDR2 is SVGAGI in the germline V gene. The junction had 7 bases not matched to a gene; V was cut back by 9 bases and J by 3 bases. The CDR3, as DNA: TGTGCCAGTCGACCGGGACTAGTCTACGAGCAGTACTTC. Its translation: CASRPGLVYEQYF.

The V and J genes are TRBV9 and TRBJ1-6, with D unresolved. V gave up 5 bases and J gave up 5 bases, with 11 bases separating them. In germline, CDR1 is SGDLS, CDR2 YYNGEE. CDR3 length: 14 residues. CDR3 sequence (DNA): TGTGCCAGCAGTGCCAGCCTTGATAATTCACCCCTCCACTTT. This translates into CASSASLDNSPLHF.

The chain employs TRBV12-5 and TRBJ2-2, with 7 bases that match TRBD2. CDR1 is LGHNT, CDR2 FRNRAP, per germline. Trimming cost V 0 bases and J 10 bases; bases outside gene matches: 17. The CDR3 is 18 amino acids. The CDR3 reads CASGLVEGGPGHRVELFF. DNA of the CDR3: TGTGCTAGTGGTTTGGTAGAGGGAGGGCCCGGGCACCGCGTGGAGCTGTTTTTT.

V usage is TRBV19 and J usage is TRBJ2-7, with TRBD1 identical over 8 bases. Looked up from germline, CDR1 is LNHDA and CDR2 is SQIVND (reference sequence). This CDR3 contains 14 residues. V lost 1 base, J lost 4 bases, and 3 bases stayed unmatched. The CDR3 DNA reads as TGTGCCAGTAGTATAGGAGGACAGGGTTACGAGCAGTACTTC. Its protein is CASSIGGQGYEQYF.

The chain joins TRBV19 to TRBJ2-3, with D unresolved. From germline, CDR1 is LNHDA and CDR2 SQIVND (reference sequence). Trimming stripped 1 base from V and 2 bases from J, with 4 bases between. The CDR3 totals 13 residues. CDR3 DNA sequence: TGTGCCAGTAGTATAGGTAACACAGATACGCAGTATTTT. Translated: CASSIGNTDTQYF. Together with reference TRBV19 and TRBJ2-3, the CDR3 gives the full variable domain: DGGITQSPKYLFRKEGQNVTLSCEQNLNHDAMYWYRQDPGQGLRLIYYSQIVNDFQKGDIAEGYSVSREKKESFPLTVTSAQKNPTAFYLCASSIGNTDTQYFGPGTRLTVL.

This clone was seen a few times. The V call is TRBV5-4, the J call TRBJ1-1; weak D call: TRBD1 (6 bases). In germline, CDR1 is SGHNT, CDR2 YYREEE (reference sequence). V lost 2 bases, J lost 2 bases, and 13 bases lay in between. The CDR3 spans 15 residues. The CDR3 here is CASSFPAGQNTEAFF. The CDR3 coding sequence is TGTGCCAGCAGCTTCCCCGCGGGACAAAACACTGAAGCTTTCTTT. Together with reference TRBV5-4 and TRBJ1-1, the CDR3 gives the full variable domain: ETGVTQSPTHLIKTRGQQVTLRCSSQSGHNTVSWYQQALGQGPQFIFQYYREEENGRGNFPPRFSGLQFPNYSSELNVNALELDDSALYLCASSFPAGQNTEAFFGQGTRLTVV.